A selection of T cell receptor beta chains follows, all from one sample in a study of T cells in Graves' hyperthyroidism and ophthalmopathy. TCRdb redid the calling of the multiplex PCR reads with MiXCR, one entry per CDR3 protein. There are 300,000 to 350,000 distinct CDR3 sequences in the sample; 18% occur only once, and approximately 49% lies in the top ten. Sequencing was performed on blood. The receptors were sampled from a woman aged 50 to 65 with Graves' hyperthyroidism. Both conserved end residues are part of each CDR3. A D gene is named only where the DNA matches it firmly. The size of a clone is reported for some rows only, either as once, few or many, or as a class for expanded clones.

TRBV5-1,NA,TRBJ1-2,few,TGCGCCAGCAGCTTAAGGACGGGATTTCTCTATGGCTACACCTTC,CASSLRTGFLYGYTF
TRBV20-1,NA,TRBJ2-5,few,TGCAGTGCTTCCCCGAAGGAAGAGACCCAGTACTTC,CSASPKEETQYF
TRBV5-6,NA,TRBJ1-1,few,TGTGCCAGCAGCCAAGCGACCCGGACTGAAGCTTTCTTT,CASSQATRTEAFF
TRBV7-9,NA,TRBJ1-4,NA,TGTGCCAGCAGCCTCCGGGGCGGGAATGAAAAACTGTTTTTT,CASSLRGGNEKLFF
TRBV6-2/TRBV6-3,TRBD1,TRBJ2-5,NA,TGTGCCAGCAGCCTGATGAGGGGGCAGGAGACCCAGTACTTC,CASSLMRGQETQYF
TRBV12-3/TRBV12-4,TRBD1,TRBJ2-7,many,TGTGCCAGCGGGACAGGGAACAACGAGCAGTACTTC,CASGTGNNEQYF
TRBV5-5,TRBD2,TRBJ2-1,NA,TGTGCCAGCAGCTTAGGGACTAGCCCCTACAATGAGCAGTTCTTC,CASSLGTSPYNEQFF
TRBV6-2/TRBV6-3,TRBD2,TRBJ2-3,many,TGTGCCAGCAGTCACGGCGGTAGCGGGAGCACAGATACGCAGTATTTT,CASSHGGSGSTDTQYF
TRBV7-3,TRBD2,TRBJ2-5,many,TGTGCCAGCAGCCCCGGGGGGGTAGAGACCCAGTACTTC,CASSPGGVETQYF
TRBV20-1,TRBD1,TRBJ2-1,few,TGCAGTGCAGGGGACAGGGGTGTCAATGAGCAGTTCTTC,CSAGDRGVNEQFF
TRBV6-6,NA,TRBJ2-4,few,TGTGCCAGCAGTTACCCGACAGCGTCCAAAAACATTCAGTACTTC,CASSYPTASKNIQYF
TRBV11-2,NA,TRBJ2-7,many,TGTGCCAGCAGCTTAGTTCTACAGTCCACCTACGAGCAGTACTTC,CASSLVLQSTYEQYF
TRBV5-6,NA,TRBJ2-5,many,TGTGCCAGCAGCGCGACAGCTGACGAGACCCAGTACTTC,CASSATADETQYF
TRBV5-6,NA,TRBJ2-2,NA,TGTGCCAGCAGCTTCGGGGTCGACACCGGGGAGCTGTTTTTT,CASSFGVDTGELFF
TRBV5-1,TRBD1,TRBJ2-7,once,TGCGCCAGCAGCCTCGGGACAGGGATCTACGAGCAGTACTTC,CASSLGTGIYEQYF
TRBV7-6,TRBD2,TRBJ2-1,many,TGTGCCAGCAGCTTAGTACTAGCGGGAGGTGGTAATGAGCAGTTCTTC,CASSLVLAGGGNEQFF
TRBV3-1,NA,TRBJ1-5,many,TGTGCCAGCAGCCAAGAATTGGGTCAGCCCCAGCATTTT,CASSQELGQPQHF
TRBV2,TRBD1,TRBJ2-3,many,TGTGCCAGCAGTGAAGAGCAGGGGGTCCTACACTGGGGGCAGTATTTT,CASSEEQGVLHWGQYF
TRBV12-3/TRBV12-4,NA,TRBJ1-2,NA,TGTGCCAGCAGTTTTATGGACACCTATGGCTACACCTTC,CASSFMDTYGYTF
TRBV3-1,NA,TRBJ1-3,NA,TGTGCCAGCAGCCAAGACGTGCGGGGGTTCATATTTTTT,CASSQDVRGFIFF
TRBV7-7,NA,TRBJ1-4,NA,TGTGCTAGCAGCTTTGATCCTTCGAGTGAAAAACTGTTTTTT,CASSFDPSSEKLFF